The sequence of this TCR beta chain was determined in a study of TIL therapy for anti-PD-1-resistant metastatic lung cancer. This clone has just a few counts. Distinct nucleotide sequences in the sample also encode this CDR3. As to time point: pre-treatment sample, taken before nivolumab and TIL therapy. Patients were adults with stage 4 NSCLC. The libraries were made with immunoSEQ v3. Produced via immunoSEQ multiplex PCR; TCRdb's table is partial and in-frame only. The data show roughly 60,000 clones, around 79% seen once. The CDR3 sequence is 15 residues long. Trimming took off 4 bases at V and 1 base at J, with 9 bases between the two ends. Per the germline V gene, CDR1 is SGHRS and CDR2 is YFSETQ.

The source of this sequence is a person aged 25-85 years with non-small cell lung cancer. This specimen consisted of blood, obtained at baseline. The V and J genes are TRBV5-1 and TRBJ2-6; tentatively, D is TRBD2 (6 bases). CDR3 residues: CASSLGSSGANVLTF. The CDR3 DNA is TGCGCCAGCAGCCTCGGGAGTTCTGGGGCCAACGTCCTGACTTTC.